These 26 T cell receptor beta chains came from one sample sequenced in a study of T cell changes during pregnancy in multiple sclerosis. The repertoire was sequenced with immunoSEQ multiplex PCR; TCRdb's copy has only in-frame clones and lacks some. The sample lists tens of thousands of clones; 80% to 95% were seen once. The sequencing here drew on peripheral blood, taken after pregnancy. These receptors originate from a female donor in good health, enrolled as a control in a pregnancy study.

The rearrangement uses TRBV6-1 and TRBJ2-6; D unclear. The CDR3 runs 16 residues. Germline CDR1 and CDR2: MNHNS and SASEGT. V was shortened by 4 bases and J by 2 bases, with 12 bases between the two germline ends. The CDR3 sequence: CASSGTLSAGANVLTF. CDR3 bases: TGTGCCAGCAGTGGAACACTATCGGCTGGGGCCAACGTCCTGACTTTC.

V gene TRBV9 combines with J gene TRBJ1-2; D may be TRBD1 (6 bases). V lost 7 bases and J lost 4, with 11 bases in between. The CDR3 length is 12 residues. Germline CDR1 SGDLS, CDR2 YYNGEE. The chain's CDR3 is CASAHRAYGYTF. Written as DNA, the CDR3 is TGTGCCAGCGCTCACAGGGCCTATGGCTACACCTTC.

This chain links TRBV11-2 with TRBJ1-2, with 7 bases lining up with TRBD1. The CDR3 covers 17 residues. Germline loops: CDR1 SGHAT, CDR2 FQNNGV. V was clipped by 2 bases and J by 3 bases; unmatched bases: 12. The CDR3 is CASSLWETGHLHYGYTF. The CDR3 bases are TGTGCCAGCAGCTTATGGGAGACAGGGCATCTACACTATGGCTACACCTTC.

This clone occurred once. This rearrangement joins TRBV5-1 to TRBJ1-5, with D perhaps matching TRBD1 (6 bases). V dropped 4 bases and J dropped 2 bases, with 13 bases sitting between them. Germline V CDR1 and CDR2: SGHRS, YFSETQ. The length of the CDR3 is 15 residues. The CDR3 DNA sequence: TGCGCCAGCAGCATTGGGACAACCCGCAATCAGCCCCAGCATTTT. It specifies CASSIGTTRNQPQHF.

The rearrangement joins TRBV29-1 to TRBJ2-2; TRBD1 might be the D (6 bases). Per germline, CDR1 SQVTM and CDR2 ANQGSEA. The V gene lost 6 bases and the J gene lost 5 bases, with 16 bases spanning the gap. The CDR3 spans 14 residues. CDR3 DNA sequence: TGCAGCGTACAGGGTTTGTCTTCAACCGGGGAGCTGTTTTTT. Protein sequence: CSVQGLSSTGELFF.

The chain joins TRBV2 to TRBJ2-2; TRBD2 agrees at 16 bases. Germline assignment: CDR1 SNHLY and CDR2 FYNNEI. The CDR3 covers 17 residues. The ends lost 6 bases at V and 7 bases at J; junction bases unmatched: 8. The CDR3 region is CASSQPGLAGGIGELFF. CDR3 sequence (DNA): TGTGCCAGCAGCCAACCGGGACTAGCGGGAGGGATCGGGGAGCTGTTTTTT.

V usage is TRBV13 and J usage is TRBJ2-5; 13 nucleotides align to TRBD2. CDR1 and CDR2 (germline): PRHDT, FYEKMQ (reference sequence). Losses at the gene ends were 5 bases for V and 4 bases for J; bases not matched to a gene: 10. The CDR3 length is 17 residues. CDR3 nucleotide sequence: TGTGCCAGCAGCCGACAACTCACTAGCGGGAGGGCAGAGACCCAGTACTTC. Amino acid sequence: CASSRQLTSGRAETQYF.

This sequence joins TRBV6-5 and TRBJ1-3; D ambiguous. The CDR3 contains 15 residues. V was trimmed by 2 bases and J by 8 bases, leaving 16 bases between them. Germline V gives CDR1 MNHEY, CDR2 SVGAGI. Written as DNA, the CDR3 is TGTGCCAGCAGTTACAGTCCGGGGAAGGGTTACACCATATATTTT. Translating gives CASSYSPGKGYTIYF.

This chain connects TRBV30 to TRBJ1-2; no clear D gene. The V and J ends lost 0 bases and 5 bases respectively, with 10 bases between them. CDR3 length: 13 residues. The germline V gene has CDR1 GTSNPN and CDR2 SVGIG (reference sequence). The CDR3 DNA reads as TGTGCCTGGAGTGTCCGCGGAGTTTATGGCTACACCTTC. It is translated as CAWSVRGVYGYTF.

V gene TRBV6-5 combines with J gene TRBJ1-2; 9 bases fit TRBD1. The V and J ends lost 5 bases and 6 bases, in that order; junction bases with no gene match: 4. Germline V gene data show CDR1 as MNHEY and CDR2 as SVGAGI. This CDR3 is built from 13 residues. As DNA, the CDR3 is TGTGCCAGCAGTACGGGACAGGGACATGGCTACACCTTC. The encoded protein is CASSTGQGHGYTF.

The table lists this clone with a few counts. This chain links TRBV5-4 with TRBJ1-3; D uncertain. The germline V gene has CDR1 SGHNT and CDR2 YYREEE (reference sequence). The germline V and J ends were trimmed by 0 bases and 0 bases, with 4 bases remaining between them. CDR3 length equals 14 residues. DNA for the CDR3: TGTGCCAGCAGCTTGGGCGACTCTGGAAACACCATATATTTT. Its translation is CASSLGDSGNTIYF.

This clone was observed once. This rearrangement joins TRBV7-9 to TRBJ1-5; 8 bases match TRBD1. Germline lookup yields CDR1 SEHNR and CDR2 FQNEAQ (reference sequence). The V segment lost 1 base and the J segment 6 bases; nucleotides outside the gene matches: 5. The CDR3 is 15 residues long. As DNA, the CDR3 is TGTGCCAGCAGCTTAGTCAGGACAGGGCCTCAGCCCCAGCATTTT. It yields the protein CASSLVRTGPQPQHF.

V usage is TRBV15 and J usage is TRBJ2-7; 10 bases are a match to TRBD1. CDR1 is LNHNV, CDR2 YYDKDF, per germline (reference sequence). This CDR3 comprises 17 residues. The ends lost 5 bases at V and 1 base at J; junction bases unmatched: 11. This chain's CDR3 is CATSSWTGGPSSYEQYF. DNA of the CDR3: TGTGCCACCAGCTCATGGACAGGGGGTCCTTCTTCCTACGAGCAGTACTTC.

The rearrangement uses TRBV2 and TRBJ1-6, with D possibly being TRBD1 (6 bases). V lost 7 bases, J lost 7 bases, and 8 bases lay in between. This CDR3 spans 12 amino acids. Germline CDR1 SNHLY, CDR2 FYNNEI. The CDR3 here is CASTTGNSPLHF. The CDR3 region has the DNA TGTGCCAGCACTACAGGGAATTCACCCCTCCACTTT.

The chain is built from TRBV19 and TRBJ2-3; 7 bases agree with TRBD2. Per germline, CDR1 LNHDA and CDR2 SQIVND (reference sequence). V lost 7 bases to trimming and J lost 0 bases; unmatched junction nucleotides: 7. CDR3 length: 15 amino acids. The CDR3 nucleotides are TGTGCCAGTACTCGGGACTACAAAAGCACAGATACGCAGTATTTT. It is translated as CASTRDYKSTDTQYF.

J is TRBJ1-2 and V is TRBV10-2; TRBD1 matches 10 bases. Germline V gene sequence: CDR1 WSHSY, CDR2 SAAADI. The V gene end was trimmed by 2 bases and the J gene end by 4 bases; junction bases not matched to a gene: 4. CDR3 size: 15 residues. The CDR3 sequence: CASSEEGQGLYGYTF. In nucleotides, the CDR3 is TGCGCCAGCAGTGAGGAGGGACAGGGGCTCTATGGCTACACCTTC.

The chain carries TRBV9 and TRBJ2-7; TRBD2 matches at 7 bases. The germline V gene encodes CDR1 SGDLS and CDR2 YYNGEE. This CDR3 is 15 amino acids long. The V and J ends lost 3 bases and 4 bases, in that order; junction bases with no gene match: 10. The CDR3 nucleotides are TGTGCCAGCAGCGCTTGGGGGGGAATTGATTACGAGCAGTACTTC. This sequence encodes CASSAWGGIDYEQYF.

DNA for the CDR3: TGCGCCAGCAGCCTAGGACTAGCGGGAGGGCCGGGTAGCACAGATACGCAGTATTTT. Translation: CASSLGLAGGPGSTDTQYF. This chain uses TRBV4-3 with TRBJ2-3; TRBD2 aligns across 15 bases. This CDR3 has 19 residues. The germline V gene has CDR1 LGHNA and CDR2 YSLEER. The J segment lost 0 bases and the V segment lost 4 bases, leaving 8 bases of the junction unmatched.

The chain joins TRBV28 to TRBJ1-2; 9 bases match TRBD1. The CDR3 totals 17 residues. J gave up 6 bases and V 6 bases, and 17 bases lay outside the gene matches. Germline CDR1 MDHEN, CDR2 SYDVKM. This chain's CDR3 is CASRPEGDRAVFDGYTF. In DNA, the CDR3 is TGTGCCAGCAGGCCTGAAGGGGACAGGGCGGTTTTTGATGGCTACACCTTC.

The chain couples TRBV2 to TRBJ2-7; D remains unclear. V lost 7 bases and J 0 bases, leaving 13 bases between the germline ends. Germline loops: CDR1 SNHLY, CDR2 FYNNEI. The CDR3 spans 14 residues. The CDR3 sequence: CASMPQVVSYEQYF. Here the CDR3 DNA reads TGTGCCAGCATGCCCCAGGTAGTCTCCTACGAGCAGTACTTC.

V gene TRBV5-1 combines with J gene TRBJ2-1, with 8 bases identical to TRBD2. CDR1 is SGHRS, CDR2 YFSETQ, per germline. The ends lost 7 bases at V and 6 bases at J; junction bases unmatched: 12. The length of the CDR3 is 15 residues. CDR3 in amino acids: CASGSNLAGRNEQFF. CDR3 bases: TGCGCCAGCGGCAGCAATTTAGCGGGGCGCAATGAGCAGTTCTTC.

J is TRBJ2-7 and V is TRBV2; the match to TRBD2 covers 7 bases. The CDR3 runs 14 residues. V was pared by 7 bases and J by 3 bases, with 9 bases of the junction left unmatched. Germline V gene sequence: CDR1 SNHLY, CDR2 FYNNEI. The CDR3 is CASTGLNVNYEQYF. DNA for the CDR3: TGTGCCAGCACGGGACTAAACGTTAACTACGAGCAGTACTTC. Based on the CDR3 plus reference TRBV2 and TRBJ2-7, the full variable domain is EPEVTQTPSHQVTQMGQEVILRCVPISNHLYFYWYRQILGQKVEFLVSFYNNEISEKSEIFDDQFSVERPDGSNFTLKIRSTKLEDSAMYFCASTGLNVNYEQYFGPGTRLTVT.

The rearrangement joins TRBV18 to TRBJ1-1, with D perhaps TRBD1 (5 bases). CDR3 length equals 14 residues. Germline V CDR1 and CDR2: KGHSH, LQKENI. V shed 4 bases and J shed 3 bases, with 12 bases lying between them. CDR3 nucleotide sequence: TGTGCCAGCTCACAGACATTACAGGACACTGAAGCTTTCTTT. It yields the protein CASSQTLQDTEAFF.

V is TRBV29-1 and J is TRBJ1-1; tentative D call: TRBD1 (5 bases). The V end was cut by 4 bases, the J end by 0 bases, with 12 bases between. Germline V gene sequence: CDR1 SQVTM, CDR2 ANQGSEA. CDR3 length equals 14 residues. The CDR3 region is CSVGGLGVNTEAFF. DNA of the CDR3: TGCAGCGTTGGTGGCTTAGGGGTGAACACTGAAGCTTTCTTT.

This clone was detected only once. The rearrangement joins TRBV28 to TRBJ2-7; a possible D gene is TRBD2 (7 bases). Germline loops: CDR1 MDHEN, CDR2 SYDVKM. CDR3 length: 15 residues. V dropped 6 bases and J dropped 6 bases, with 21 bases sitting between them. The CDR3 reads CASSTIRGGVVEQYF. CDR3 DNA sequence: TGTGCCAGCAGCACCATCAGGGGAGGGGTGGTCGAGCAGTACTTC.

The chain uses TRBV27 and TRBJ1-1; D unresolved. Deletions cut 3 bases from V and 5 bases from J, with 10 bases between. CDR1 is MNHEY, CDR2 SMNVEV, per germline (reference sequence). CDR3 length: 13 residues. In DNA, the CDR3 is TGTGCCAGCAGTTTTGGGAGGGAAACTGAAGCTTTCTTT. This codes for CASSFGRETEAFF.